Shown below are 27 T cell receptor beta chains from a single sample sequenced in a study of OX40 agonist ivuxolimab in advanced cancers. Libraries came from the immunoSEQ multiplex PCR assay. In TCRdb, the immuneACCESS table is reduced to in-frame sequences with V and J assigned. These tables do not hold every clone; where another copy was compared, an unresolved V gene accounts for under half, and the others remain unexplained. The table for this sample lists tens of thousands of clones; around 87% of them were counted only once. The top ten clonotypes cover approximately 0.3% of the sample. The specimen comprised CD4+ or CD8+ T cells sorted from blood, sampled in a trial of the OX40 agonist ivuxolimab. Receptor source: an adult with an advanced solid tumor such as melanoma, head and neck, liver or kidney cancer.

As DNA, the CDR3 is TGTGCCAGCAGCAATCTACTACAGGGCCTGAACACTGAAGCTTTCTTT. Translating gives CASSNLLQGLNTEAFF. The chain combines TRBV9 with TRBJ1-1, with D tentatively TRBD1 (6 bases). This CDR3 has 16 residues. Trimming removed 4 bases from V and 0 bases from J, with 16 bases in between. Germline-derived CDR1 and CDR2 are SGDLS and YYNGEE.

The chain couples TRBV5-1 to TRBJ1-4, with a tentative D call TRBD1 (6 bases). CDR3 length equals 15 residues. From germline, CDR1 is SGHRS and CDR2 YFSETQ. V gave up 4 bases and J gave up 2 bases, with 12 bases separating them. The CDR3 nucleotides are TGCGCCAGCAGCCCGGTGACAGGCACTAATGAAAAACTGTTTTTT. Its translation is CASSPVTGTNEKLFF.

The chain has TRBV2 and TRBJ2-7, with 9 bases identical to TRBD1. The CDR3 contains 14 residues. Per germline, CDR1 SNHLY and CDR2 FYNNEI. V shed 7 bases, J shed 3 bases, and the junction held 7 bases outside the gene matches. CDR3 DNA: TGTGCCAGCATCCGAGGACAGGGGTTCTACGAGCAGTACTTC. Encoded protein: CASIRGQGFYEQYF.

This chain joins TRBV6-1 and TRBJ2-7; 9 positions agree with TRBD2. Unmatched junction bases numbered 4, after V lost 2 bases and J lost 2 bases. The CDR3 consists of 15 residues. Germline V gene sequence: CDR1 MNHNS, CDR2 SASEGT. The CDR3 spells CASSERSSGAYEQYV. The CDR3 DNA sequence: TGTGCCAGCAGTGAACGGTCTAGCGGGGCCTACGAGCAGTACGTC.

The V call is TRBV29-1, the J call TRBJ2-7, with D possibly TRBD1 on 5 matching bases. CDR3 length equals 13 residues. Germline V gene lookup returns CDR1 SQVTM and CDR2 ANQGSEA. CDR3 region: CSVEDRAREKPDV. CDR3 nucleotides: TGCAGCGTTGAAGATCGGGCCAGGGAAAAACCCGACGTC.

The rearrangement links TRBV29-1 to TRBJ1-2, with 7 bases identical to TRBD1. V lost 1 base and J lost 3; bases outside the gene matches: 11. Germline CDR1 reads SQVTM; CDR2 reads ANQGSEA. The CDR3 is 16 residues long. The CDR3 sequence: CSVEARQGVLHYGYTF. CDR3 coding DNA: TGCAGCGTTGAAGCACGGCAGGGGGTTTTGCACTATGGCTACACCTTC.

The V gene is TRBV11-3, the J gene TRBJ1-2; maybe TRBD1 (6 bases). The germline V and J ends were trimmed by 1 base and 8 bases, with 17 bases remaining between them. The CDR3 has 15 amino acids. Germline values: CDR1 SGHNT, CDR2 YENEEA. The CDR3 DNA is TGTGCCAGCAGCTTAGGCCCGGACAGCGGGTACGGCTACACCTTC. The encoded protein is CASSLGPDSGYGYTF.

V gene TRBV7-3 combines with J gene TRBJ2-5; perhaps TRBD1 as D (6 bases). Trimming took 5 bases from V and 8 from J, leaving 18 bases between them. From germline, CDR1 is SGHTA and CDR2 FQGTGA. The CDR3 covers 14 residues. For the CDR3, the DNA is TGTGCCAGCAGCCCCACGTGGGGGCGTGCAACCCAGTACTTC. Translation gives CASSPTWGRATQYF.

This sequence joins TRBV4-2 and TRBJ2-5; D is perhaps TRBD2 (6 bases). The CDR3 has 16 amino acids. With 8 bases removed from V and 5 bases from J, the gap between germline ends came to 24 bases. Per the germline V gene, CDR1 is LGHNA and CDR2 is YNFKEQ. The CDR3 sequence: CASQYLGGRRPETQYF. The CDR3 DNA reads TGTGCCAGCCAATATTTGGGAGGACGCCGACCGGAGACCCAGTACTTC.

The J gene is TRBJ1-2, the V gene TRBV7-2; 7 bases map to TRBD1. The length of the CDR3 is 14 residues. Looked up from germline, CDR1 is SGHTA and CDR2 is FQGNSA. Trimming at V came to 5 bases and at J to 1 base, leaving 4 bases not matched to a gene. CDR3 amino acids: CASSPGQINYGYTF. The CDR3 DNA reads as TGTGCCAGCAGCCCGGGACAGATTAACTATGGCTACACCTTC.

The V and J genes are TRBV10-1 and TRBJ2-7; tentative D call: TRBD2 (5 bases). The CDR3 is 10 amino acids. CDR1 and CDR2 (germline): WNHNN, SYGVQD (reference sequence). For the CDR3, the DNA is TGCGCCTGCCACGGAGGTCAAGAGGGTGTC. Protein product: CACHGGQEGV.

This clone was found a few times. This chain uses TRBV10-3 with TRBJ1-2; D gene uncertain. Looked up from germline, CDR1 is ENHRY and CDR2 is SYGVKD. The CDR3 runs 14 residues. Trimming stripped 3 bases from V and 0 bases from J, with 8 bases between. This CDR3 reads CAISDSLTNYGYTF. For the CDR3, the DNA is TGTGCCATCAGTGATTCCCTTACTAACTATGGCTACACCTTC.

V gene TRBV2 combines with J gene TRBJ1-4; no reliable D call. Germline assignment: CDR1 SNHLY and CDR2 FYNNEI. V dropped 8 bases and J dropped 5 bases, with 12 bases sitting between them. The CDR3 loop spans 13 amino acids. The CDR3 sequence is CASGQNINEKLFF. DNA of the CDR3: TGTGCCAGCGGGCAGAACATCAATGAAAAACTGTTTTTT. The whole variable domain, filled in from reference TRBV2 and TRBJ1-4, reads EPEVTQTPSHQVTQMGQEVILRCVPISNHLYFYWYRQILGQKVEFLVSFYNNEISEKSEIFDDQFSVERPDGSNFTLKIRSTKLEDSAMYFCASGQNINEKLFFGSGTQLSVL.

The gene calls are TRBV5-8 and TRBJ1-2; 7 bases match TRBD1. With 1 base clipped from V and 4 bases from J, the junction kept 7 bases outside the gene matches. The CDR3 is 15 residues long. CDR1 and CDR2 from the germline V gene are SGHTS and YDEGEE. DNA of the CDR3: TGTGCCAGCAGCTTGCGGCAGGGGGGGGGCTATGGCTACACCTTC. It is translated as CASSLRQGGGYGYTF.

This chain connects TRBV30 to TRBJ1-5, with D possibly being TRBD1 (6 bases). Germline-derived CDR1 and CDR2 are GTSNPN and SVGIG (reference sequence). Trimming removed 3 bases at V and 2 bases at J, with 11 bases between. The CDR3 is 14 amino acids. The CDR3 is CAWRATGGNQPQHF. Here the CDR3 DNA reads TGTGCCTGGAGAGCGACAGGAGGCAATCAGCCCCAGCATTTT.

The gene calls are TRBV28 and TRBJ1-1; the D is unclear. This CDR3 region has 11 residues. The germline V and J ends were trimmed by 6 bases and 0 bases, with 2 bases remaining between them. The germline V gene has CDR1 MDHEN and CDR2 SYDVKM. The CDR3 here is CASRVNTEAFF. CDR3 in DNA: TGTGCCAGCAGGGTGAACACTGAAGCTTTCTTT.

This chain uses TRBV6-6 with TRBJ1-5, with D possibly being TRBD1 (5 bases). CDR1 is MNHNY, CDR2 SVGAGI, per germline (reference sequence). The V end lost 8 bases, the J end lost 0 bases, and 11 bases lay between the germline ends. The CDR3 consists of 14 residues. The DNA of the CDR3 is TGTGCCAGCGCTGGGGGAAATAGCAATCAGCCCCAGCATTTT. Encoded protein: CASAGGNSNQPQHF.

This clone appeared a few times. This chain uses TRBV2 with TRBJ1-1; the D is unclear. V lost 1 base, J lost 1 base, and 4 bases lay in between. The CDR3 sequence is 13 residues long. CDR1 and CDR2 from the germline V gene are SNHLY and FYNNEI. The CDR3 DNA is TGTGCCAGCAGTGAAGGTTGGAACACTGAAGCTTTCTTT. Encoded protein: CASSEGWNTEAFF.

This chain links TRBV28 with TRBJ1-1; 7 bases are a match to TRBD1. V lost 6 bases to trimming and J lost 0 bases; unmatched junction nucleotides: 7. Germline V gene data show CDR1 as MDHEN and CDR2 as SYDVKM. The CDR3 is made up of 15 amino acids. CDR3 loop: CASSLTGLMNTEAFF. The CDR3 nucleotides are TGTGCCAGCAGCCTGACAGGGTTAATGAACACTGAAGCTTTCTTT.

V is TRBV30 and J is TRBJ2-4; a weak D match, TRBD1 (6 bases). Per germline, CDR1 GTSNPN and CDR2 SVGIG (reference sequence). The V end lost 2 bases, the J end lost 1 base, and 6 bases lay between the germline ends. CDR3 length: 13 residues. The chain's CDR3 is CAWSQGAKNIQYF. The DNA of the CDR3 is TGTGCCTGGAGTCAGGGGGCCAAAAACATTCAGTACTTC. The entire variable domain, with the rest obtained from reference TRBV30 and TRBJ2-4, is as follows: SQTIHQWPATLVQPVGSPLSLECTVEGTSNPNLYWYRQAAGRGLQLLFYSVGIGQISSEVPQNLSASRPQDRQFILSSKKLLLSDSGFYLCAWSQGAKNIQYFGAGTRLSVL.

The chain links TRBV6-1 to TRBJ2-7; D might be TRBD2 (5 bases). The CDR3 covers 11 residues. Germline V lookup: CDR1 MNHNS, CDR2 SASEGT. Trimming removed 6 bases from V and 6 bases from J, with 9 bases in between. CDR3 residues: CASSQTSEQYV. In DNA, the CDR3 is TGTGCCAGCAGCCAAACTAGCGAGCAGTACGTC.

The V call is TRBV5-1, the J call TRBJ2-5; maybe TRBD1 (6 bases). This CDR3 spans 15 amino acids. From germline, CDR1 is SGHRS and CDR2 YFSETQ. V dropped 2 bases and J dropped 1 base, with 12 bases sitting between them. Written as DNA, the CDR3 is TGCGCCAGCAGCTTACAGGGCCGCCTCCAAGAGACCCAGTACTTC. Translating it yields CASSLQGRLQETQYF.

The CDR3 is CASSTTNYGYTF. The CDR3 region has the DNA TGTGCCAGCAGTACAACGAACTATGGCTACACCTTC. This chain joins TRBV28 and TRBJ1-2; D gene uncertain. CDR1 is MDHEN, CDR2 SYDVKM, per germline. CDR3 size: 12 residues. V lost 5 bases, J lost 2 bases, and 6 bases lay in between.

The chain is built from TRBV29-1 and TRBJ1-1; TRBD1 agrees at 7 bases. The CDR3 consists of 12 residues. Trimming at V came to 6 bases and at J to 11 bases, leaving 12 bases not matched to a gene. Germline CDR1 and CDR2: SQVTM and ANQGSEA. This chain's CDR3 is CSVDRAATGAFF. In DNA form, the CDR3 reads TGCAGCGTCGACAGGGCAGCGACCGGTGCTTTCTTT.

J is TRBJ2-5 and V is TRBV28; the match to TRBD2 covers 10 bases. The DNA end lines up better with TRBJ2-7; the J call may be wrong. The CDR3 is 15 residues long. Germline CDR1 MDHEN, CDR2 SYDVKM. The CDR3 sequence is CASSKLAGDRYEQYF. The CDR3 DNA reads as TGTGCCAGCAGCAAGCTAGCGGGGGATCGCTACGAGCAGTACTTC.

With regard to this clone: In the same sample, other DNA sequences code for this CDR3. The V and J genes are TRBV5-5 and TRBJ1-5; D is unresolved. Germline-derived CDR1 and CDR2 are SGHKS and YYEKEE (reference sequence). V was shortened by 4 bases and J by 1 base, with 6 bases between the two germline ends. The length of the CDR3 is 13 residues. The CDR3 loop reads CASSRDSNQPQHF. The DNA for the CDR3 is TGTGCCAGCAGCAGAGACAGCAATCAGCCCCAGCATTTT.

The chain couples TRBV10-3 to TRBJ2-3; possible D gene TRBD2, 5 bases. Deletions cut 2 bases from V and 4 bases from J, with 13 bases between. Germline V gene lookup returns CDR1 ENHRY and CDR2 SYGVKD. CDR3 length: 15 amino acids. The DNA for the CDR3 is TGTGCCATCAGTGAGGAGGGTCAGGTGGCAGATACGCAGTATTTT. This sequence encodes CAISEEGQVADTQYF.